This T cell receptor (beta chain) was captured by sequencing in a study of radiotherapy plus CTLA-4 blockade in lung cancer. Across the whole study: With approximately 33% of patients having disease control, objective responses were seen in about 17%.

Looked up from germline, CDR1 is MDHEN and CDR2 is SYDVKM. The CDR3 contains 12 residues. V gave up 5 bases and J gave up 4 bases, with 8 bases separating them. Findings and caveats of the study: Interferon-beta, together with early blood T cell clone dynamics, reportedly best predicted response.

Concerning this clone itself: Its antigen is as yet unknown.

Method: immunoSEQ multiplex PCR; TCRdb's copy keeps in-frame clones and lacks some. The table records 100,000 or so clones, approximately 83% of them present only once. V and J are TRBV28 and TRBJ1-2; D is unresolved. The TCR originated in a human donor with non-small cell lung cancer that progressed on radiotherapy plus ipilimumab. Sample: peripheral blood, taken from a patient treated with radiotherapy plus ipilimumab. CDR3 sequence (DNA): TGTGCCAGCAGTGGTCCTCCCTATGGCTACACCTTC. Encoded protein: CASSGPPYGYTF.